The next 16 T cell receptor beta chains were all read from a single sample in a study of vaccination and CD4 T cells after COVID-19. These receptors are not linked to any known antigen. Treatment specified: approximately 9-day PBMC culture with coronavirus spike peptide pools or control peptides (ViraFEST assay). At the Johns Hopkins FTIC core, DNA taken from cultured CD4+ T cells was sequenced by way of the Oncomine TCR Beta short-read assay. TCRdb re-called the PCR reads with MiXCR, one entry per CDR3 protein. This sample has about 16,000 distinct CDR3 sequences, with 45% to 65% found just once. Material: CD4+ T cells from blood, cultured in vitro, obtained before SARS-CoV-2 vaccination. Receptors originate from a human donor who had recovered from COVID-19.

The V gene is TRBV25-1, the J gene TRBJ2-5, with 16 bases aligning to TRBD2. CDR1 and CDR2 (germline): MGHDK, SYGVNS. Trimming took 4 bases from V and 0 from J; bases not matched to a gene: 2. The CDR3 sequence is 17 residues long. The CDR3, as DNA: TGTGCCAGCAGTGGGGGACTAGCGGGAGGGAACCAAGAGACCCAGTACTTC. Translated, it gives CASSGGLAGGNQETQYF. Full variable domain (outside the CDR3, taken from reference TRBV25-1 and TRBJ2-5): EADIYQTPRYLVIGTGKKITLECSQTMGHDKMYWYQQDPGMELHLIHYSYGVNSTEKGDLSSESTVSRIRTEHFPLTLESARPSHTSQYLCASSGGLAGGNQETQYFGPGTRLLVL.

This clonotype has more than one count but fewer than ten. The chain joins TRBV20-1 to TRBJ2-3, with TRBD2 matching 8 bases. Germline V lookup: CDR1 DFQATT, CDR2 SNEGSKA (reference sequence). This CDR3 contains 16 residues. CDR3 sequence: CSSTPDTGGSPDTQYF. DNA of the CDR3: TGCAGCTCAACCCCAGATACGGGAGGGTCCCCAGATACGCAGTATTTT.

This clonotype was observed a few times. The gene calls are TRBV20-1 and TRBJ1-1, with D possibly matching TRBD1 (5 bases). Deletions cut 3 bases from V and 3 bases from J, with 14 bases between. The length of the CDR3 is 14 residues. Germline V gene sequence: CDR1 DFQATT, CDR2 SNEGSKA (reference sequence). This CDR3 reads CSARISQGYTEAFF. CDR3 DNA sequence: TGCAGTGCTAGGATATCCCAGGGTTACACTGAAGCTTTCTTT.

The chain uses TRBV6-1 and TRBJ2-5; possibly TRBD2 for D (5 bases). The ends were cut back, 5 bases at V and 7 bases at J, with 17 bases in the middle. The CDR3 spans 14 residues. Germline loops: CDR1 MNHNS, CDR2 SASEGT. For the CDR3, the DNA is TGTGCCAGCAGTCGCGGAGGCCCTTGGGGGACCCAGTACTTC. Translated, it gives CASSRGGPWGTQYF.

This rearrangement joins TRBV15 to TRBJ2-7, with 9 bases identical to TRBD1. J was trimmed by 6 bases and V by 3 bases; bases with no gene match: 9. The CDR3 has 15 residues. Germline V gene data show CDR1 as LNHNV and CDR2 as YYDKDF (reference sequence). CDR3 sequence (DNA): TGTGCCACCAGCAGTTGGGACAGGGAAATGGGCGAGCAGTACTTC. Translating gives CATSSWDREMGEQYF.

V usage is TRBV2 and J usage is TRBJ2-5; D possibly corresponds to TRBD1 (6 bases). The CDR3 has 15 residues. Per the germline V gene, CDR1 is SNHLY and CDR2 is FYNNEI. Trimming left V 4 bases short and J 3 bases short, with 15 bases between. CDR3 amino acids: CASSAGAGAKETQYF. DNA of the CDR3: TGTGCCAGCAGTGCCGGTGCAGGGGCAAAAGAGACCCAGTACTTC. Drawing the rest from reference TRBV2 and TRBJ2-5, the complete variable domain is EPEVTQTPSHQVTQMGQEVILRCVPISNHLYFYWYRQILGQKVEFLVSFYNNEISEKSEIFDDQFSVERPDGSNFTLKIRSTKLEDSAMYFCASSAGAGAKETQYFGPGTRLLVL.

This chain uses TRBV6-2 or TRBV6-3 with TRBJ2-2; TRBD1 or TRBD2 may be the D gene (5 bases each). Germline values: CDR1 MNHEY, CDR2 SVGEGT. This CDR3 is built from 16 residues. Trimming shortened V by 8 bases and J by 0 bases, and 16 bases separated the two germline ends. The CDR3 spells CASLFGRGSNTGELFF. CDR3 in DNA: TGTGCCAGCCTTTTCGGACGGGGCTCGAACACCGGGGAGCTGTTTTTT.

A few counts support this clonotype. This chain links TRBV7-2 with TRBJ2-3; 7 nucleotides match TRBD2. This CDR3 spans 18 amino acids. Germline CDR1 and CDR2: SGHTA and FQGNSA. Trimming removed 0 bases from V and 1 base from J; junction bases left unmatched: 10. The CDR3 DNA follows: TGTGCCAGCAGCTTAGCGCTTCGGACTAGACGCGGCACAGATACGCAGTATTTT. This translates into CASSLALRTRRGTDTQYF. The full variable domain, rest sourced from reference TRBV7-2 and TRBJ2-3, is GAGVSQSPSNKVTEKGKDVELRCDPISGHTALYWYRQSLGQGLEFLIYFQGNSAPDKSGLPSDRFSAERTGGSVSTLTIQRTQQEDSAVYLCASSLALRTRRGTDTQYFGPGTRLTVL.

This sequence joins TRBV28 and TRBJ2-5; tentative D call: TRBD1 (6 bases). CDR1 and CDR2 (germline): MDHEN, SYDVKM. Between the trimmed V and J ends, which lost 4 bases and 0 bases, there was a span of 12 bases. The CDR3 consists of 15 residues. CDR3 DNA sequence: TGTGCCAGCAGTTCAATTACAGGGTACCAAGAGACCCAGTACTTC. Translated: CASSSITGYQETQYF. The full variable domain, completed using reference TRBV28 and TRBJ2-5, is DVKVTQSSRYLVKRTGEKVFLECVQDMDHENMFWYRQDPGLGLRLIYFSYDVKMKEKGDIPEGYSVSREKKERFSLILESASTNQTSMYLCASSSITGYQETQYFGPGTRLLVL.

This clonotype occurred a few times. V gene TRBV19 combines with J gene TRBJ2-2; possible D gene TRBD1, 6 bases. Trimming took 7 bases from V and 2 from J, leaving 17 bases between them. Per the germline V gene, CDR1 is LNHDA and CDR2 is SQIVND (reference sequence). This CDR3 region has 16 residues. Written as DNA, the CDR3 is TGTGCCAGTACAGGGGAAGATCGGGTAAACACCGGGGAGCTGTTTTTT. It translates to CASTGEDRVNTGELFF.

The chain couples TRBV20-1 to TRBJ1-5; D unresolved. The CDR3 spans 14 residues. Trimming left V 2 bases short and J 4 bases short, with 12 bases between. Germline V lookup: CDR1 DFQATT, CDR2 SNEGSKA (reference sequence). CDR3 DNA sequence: TGCAGTGCTAGACCTCTCGGGGTGAATCAGCCCCAGCATTTT. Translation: CSARPLGVNQPQHF.

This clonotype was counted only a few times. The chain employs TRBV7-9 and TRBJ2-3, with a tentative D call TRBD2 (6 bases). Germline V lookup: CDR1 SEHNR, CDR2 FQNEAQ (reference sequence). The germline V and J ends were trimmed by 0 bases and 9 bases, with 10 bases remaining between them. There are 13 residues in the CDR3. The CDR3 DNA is TGTGCCAGCAGCTTAGCGCCAAGCGGGACGCAGTATTTT. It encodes CASSLAPSGTQYF. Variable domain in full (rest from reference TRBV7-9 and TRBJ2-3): DTGVSQNPRHKITKRGQNVTFRCDPISEHNRLYWYRQTLGQGPEFLTYFQNEAQLEKSRLLSDRFSAERPKGSFSTLEIQRTEQGDSAMYLCASSLAPSGTQYFGPGTRLTVL.

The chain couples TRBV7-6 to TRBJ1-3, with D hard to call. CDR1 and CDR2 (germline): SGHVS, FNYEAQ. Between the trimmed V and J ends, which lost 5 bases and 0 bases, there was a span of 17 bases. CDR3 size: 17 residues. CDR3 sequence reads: CASSPHPLVSSGNTIYF. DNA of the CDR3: TGTGCCAGCAGCCCCCACCCTCTCGTGAGCTCTGGAAACACCATATATTTT.

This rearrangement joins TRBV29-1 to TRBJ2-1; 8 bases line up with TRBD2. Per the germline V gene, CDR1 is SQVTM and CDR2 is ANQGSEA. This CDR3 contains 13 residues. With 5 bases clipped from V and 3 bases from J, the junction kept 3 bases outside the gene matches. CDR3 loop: CSVFSGNYNEQFF. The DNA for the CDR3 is TGCAGCGTTTTTAGCGGGAACTACAATGAGCAGTTCTTC.

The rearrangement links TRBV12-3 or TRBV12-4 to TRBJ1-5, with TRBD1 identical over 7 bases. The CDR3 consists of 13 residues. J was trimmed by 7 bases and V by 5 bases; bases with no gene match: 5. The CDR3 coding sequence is TGTGCCAGCAGTCTGACAGGGAGACAGCCCCAGCATTTT. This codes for CASSLTGRQPQHF.

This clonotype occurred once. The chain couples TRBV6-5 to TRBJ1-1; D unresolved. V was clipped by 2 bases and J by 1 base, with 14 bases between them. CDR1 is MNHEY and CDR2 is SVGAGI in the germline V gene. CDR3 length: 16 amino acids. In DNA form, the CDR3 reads TGTGCCAGCAGTTACGGTTTCGGGGAGAGGAACACTGAAGCTTTCTTT. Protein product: CASSYGFGERNTEAFF.